This T cell receptor beta chain was sequenced during a study of T cell repertoires in cytomegalovirus infection. About the study: It can be stated that public TCR beta signatures indicated CMV infection as well as a matching HLA type. Points from the study as a whole: CMV-specific TCR beta clonotypes restricted by HLA-C dominated the ex vivo response. Identification of carriers of CMV plus the relevant HLA was achieved through cumulative public TCR beta family frequency.

The CDR3 extends over 17 amino acids. Trimming stripped 6 bases from V and 0 bases from J, with 17 bases between. TCRdb reanalysed the reads using MiXCR and keeps one entry per CDR3 protein. This sample carries approximately 100,000 distinct CDR3 sequences, 35% to 50% of them seen once, and the ten largest clones take just under 75%. On this clonotype itself: The antigen remains unidentified.

Sequences were derived from CD8+ T cells from cultured PBMCs, sampled from culture after CMV antigen stimulation. The chain combines TRBV12-3 or TRBV12-4 with TRBJ1-4, with no clear D. This sequence originates from a human donor in good health (CMV status not recorded). Some clones in this sample may be carry-over from other donors' samples. The CDR3 here is CASSTPEGSATNEKLFF. The CDR3 nucleotides are TGTGCCAGCAGCACCCCTGAAGGCTCAGCAACTAATGAAAAACTGTTTTTT.